These T cell receptor beta chains were read from a single sample in a study of cytomegalovirus exposure and HLA in healthy donors. Only in-frame clones appear in the TCRdb table, and some are missing; sequencing was by immunoSEQ multiplex PCR. The sample contains fewer than 150,000 clones, around three quarters of which appear only once. The material sequenced was PBMCs. Receptors were obtained from a human donor in good health. The CDR3 runs from the conserved cysteine through the conserved F or W. Fields, in order: D gene, J gene, V gene, clone size, CDR3 DNA, CDR3 protein. A D gene is named only where the DNA matches it firmly. A clone size is listed for some rows: how often the clone was seen (once, few, many), or a class if it is expanded.

D gene: .; J gene: TRBJ1-1; V gene: TRBV10-2; clone size: once; CDR3 DNA: TGCGCCAGCAGTGGCCCCACAGGGTTGGACACTGAAGCTTTCTTT; CDR3 protein: CASSGPTGLDTEAFF
D gene: .; J gene: TRBJ2-3; V gene: TRBV15; clone size: .; CDR3 DNA: TGTGCCACCAGCAGAGATGGGGAGGCAGATACGCAGTATTTT; CDR3 protein: CATSRDGEADTQYF
D gene: TRBD1; J gene: TRBJ2-3; V gene: TRBV5-1; clone size: few; CDR3 DNA: TGCGCCAGCAGCTGGGCCGGGACAGCTAGCACAGATACGCAGTATTTT; CDR3 protein: CASSWAGTASTDTQYF
D gene: .; J gene: TRBJ1-5; V gene: TRBV19; clone size: .; CDR3 DNA: TGTGCCAGTAGTATTGGGGGCAGTCAGCCCCAGCATTTT; CDR3 protein: CASSIGGSQPQHF
D gene: .; J gene: TRBJ2-1; V gene: TRBV10-3; clone size: .; CDR3 DNA: TGTGCCATCAGCCCGGACAAGAACCATAATGAGCAGTTCTTC; CDR3 protein: CAISPDKNHNEQFF
D gene: .; J gene: TRBJ1-4; V gene: TRBV4-1; clone size: .; CDR3 DNA: TGCGCCAGCAGCCCTGCGTTTAGCGTGGCAGATAATGAAAAACTGTTTTTT; CDR3 protein: CASSPAFSVADNEKLFF
D gene: .; J gene: TRBJ1-1; V gene: TRBV28; clone size: .; CDR3 DNA: TGTGCCAGCAGAAAGTCCGGGAGGACTGAAGCTTTCTTT; CDR3 protein: CASRKSGRTEAFF
D gene: TRBD1; J gene: TRBJ2-7; V gene: TRBV27; clone size: .; CDR3 DNA: TGTGCCAGCAGTATCCGGGACAGGGACTACGAGCAGTACTTC; CDR3 protein: CASSIRDRDYEQYF
D gene: .; J gene: TRBJ1-1; V gene: TRBV28; clone size: .; CDR3 DNA: TGTGCCAGCAGTTTACTGGTGGGGGGAAGGACTGAAGCTTTCTTT; CDR3 protein: CASSLLVGGRTEAFF
D gene: TRBD1; J gene: TRBJ1-2; V gene: TRBV10-3; clone size: .; CDR3 DNA: TGTGCCATCAGTCCAGCAGGGGGACCTTATGGCTACACCTTC; CDR3 protein: CAISPAGGPYGYTF
D gene: .; J gene: TRBJ2-3; V gene: TRBV5-8; clone size: .; CDR3 DNA: TGTGCCAGCAGCTATCTGAGCGGCACAGATACGCAGTATTTT; CDR3 protein: CASSYLSGTDTQYF
D gene: .; J gene: TRBJ2-7; V gene: TRBV11-1; clone size: .; CDR3 DNA: TGTGCCAGCAGCTTATGGAGAAGCTCCTACGAGCAGTACTTC; CDR3 protein: CASSLWRSSYEQYF
D gene: TRBD2; J gene: TRBJ2-1; V gene: TRBV10-3; clone size: .; CDR3 DNA: TGTGCCATCAGTGAGTCGACACCTAGCGGGAGGGAAGGTGAGCAGTTCTTC; CDR3 protein: CAISESTPSGREGEQFF
D gene: TRBD1; J gene: TRBJ1-1; V gene: TRBV11-2; clone size: .; CDR3 DNA: TGTGCCAGCAGCCTTTTACAGGGGGCGGGGAACACTGAAGCTTTCTTT; CDR3 protein: CASSLLQGAGNTEAFF